The present T cell receptor beta chain was sequenced within a study of human T cells and chemical hapten exposure. Time point noted: healthy volunteer bleed at 2 weeks. Unseparated into fractions, whole blood served as the source from which total RNA was extracted. TCRdb processed the RACE reads anew with MiXCR; each CDR3 protein has one entry. The sample has more than 70,000 distinct CDR3 sequences; about 8.6% are singletons. This CDR3 spans 15 amino acids. Losses at the gene ends were 6 bases for V and 0 bases for J; bases not matched to a gene: 4. Germline loops: CDR1 MDHEN, CDR2 SYDVKM. There are a few counts of this clonotype.

This sequence was found in a female donor in good health. Some clones in this sample may be carry-over from other donors' samples. Sequenced input: whole blood. V and J are TRBV28 and TRBJ2-7, with 11 bases lining up with TRBD2. CDR3 amino acids: CASSEGTSGSYEQYF. As DNA, the CDR3 is TGTGCCAGCAGCGAAGGGACTAGCGGCTCCTACGAGCAGTACTTC.